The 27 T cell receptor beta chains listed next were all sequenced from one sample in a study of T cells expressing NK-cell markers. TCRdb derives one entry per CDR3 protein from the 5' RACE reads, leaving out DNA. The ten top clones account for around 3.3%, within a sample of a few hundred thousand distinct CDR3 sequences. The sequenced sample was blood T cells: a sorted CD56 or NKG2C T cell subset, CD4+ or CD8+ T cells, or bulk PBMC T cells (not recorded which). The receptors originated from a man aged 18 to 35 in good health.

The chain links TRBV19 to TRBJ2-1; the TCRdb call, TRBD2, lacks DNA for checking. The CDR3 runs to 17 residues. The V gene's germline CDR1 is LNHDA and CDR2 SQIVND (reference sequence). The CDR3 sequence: CASSSRTTSGTYNEQFF. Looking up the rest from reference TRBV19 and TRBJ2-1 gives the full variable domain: DGGITQSPKYLFRKEGQNVTLSCEQNLNHDAMYWYRQDPGQGLRLIYYSQIVNDFQKGDIAEGYSVSREKKESFPLTVTSAQKNPTAFYLCASSSRTTSGTYNEQFFGPGTRLTVL.

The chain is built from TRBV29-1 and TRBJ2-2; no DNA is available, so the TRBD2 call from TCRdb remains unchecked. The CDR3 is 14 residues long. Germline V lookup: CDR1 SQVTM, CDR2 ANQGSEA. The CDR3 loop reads CSVQTSGRTGELFF.

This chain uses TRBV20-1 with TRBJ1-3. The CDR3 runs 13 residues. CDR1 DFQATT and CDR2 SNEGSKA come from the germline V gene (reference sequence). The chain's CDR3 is CSARKSSGNTIYF.

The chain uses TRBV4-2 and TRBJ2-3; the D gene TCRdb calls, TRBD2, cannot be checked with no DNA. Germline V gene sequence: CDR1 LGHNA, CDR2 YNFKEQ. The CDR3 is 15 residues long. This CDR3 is CASSQDGGRTDTQYF.

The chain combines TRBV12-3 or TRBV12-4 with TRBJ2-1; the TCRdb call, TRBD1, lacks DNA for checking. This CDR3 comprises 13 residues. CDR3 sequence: CASRIQGFGEQFF.

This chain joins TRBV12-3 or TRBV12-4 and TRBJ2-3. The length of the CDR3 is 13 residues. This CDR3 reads CASSFHGAYTQYF.

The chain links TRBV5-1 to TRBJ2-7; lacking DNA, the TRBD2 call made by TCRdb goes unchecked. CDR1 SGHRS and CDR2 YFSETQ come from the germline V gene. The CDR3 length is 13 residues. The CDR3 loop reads CASSLSGSREQYF. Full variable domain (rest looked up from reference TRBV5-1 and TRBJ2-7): KAGVTQTPRYLIKTRGQQVTLSCSPISGHRSVSWYQQTPGQGLQFLFEYFSETQRNKGNFPGRFSGRQFSNSRSEMNVSTLELGDSALYLCASSLSGSREQYFGPGTRLTVT.

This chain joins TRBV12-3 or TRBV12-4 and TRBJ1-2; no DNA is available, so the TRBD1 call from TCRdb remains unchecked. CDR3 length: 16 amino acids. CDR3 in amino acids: CASNPGTGALRYGYTF.

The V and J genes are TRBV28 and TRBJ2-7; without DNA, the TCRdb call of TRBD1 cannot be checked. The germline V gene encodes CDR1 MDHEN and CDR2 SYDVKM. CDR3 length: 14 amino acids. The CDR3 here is CASSLTGTGVEQYF.

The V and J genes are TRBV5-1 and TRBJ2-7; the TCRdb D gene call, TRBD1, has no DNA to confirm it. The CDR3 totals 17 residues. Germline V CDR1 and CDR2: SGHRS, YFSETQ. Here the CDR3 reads CASSVHHRDRGAYEQYF.

The CDR3 loop reads CSAPSGRDHFTDTQYF. V and J are TRBV20-1 and TRBJ2-3; the D call of TRBD2 rests on TCRdb alone, since no DNA is present to check it. There are 16 residues in the CDR3. Germline CDR1 DFQATT, CDR2 SNEGSKA (reference sequence).

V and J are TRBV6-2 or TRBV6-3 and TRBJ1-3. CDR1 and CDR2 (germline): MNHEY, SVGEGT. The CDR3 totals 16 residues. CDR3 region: CASSYRGGPAGNTIYF.

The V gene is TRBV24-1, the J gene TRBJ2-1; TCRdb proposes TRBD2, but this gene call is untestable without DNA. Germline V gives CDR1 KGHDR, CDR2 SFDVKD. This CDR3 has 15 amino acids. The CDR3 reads CATSSFSGLSNEQFF.

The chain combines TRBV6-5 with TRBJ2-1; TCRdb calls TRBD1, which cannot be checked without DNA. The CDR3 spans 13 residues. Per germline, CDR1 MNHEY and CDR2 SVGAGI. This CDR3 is CASTKASGNEQFF.

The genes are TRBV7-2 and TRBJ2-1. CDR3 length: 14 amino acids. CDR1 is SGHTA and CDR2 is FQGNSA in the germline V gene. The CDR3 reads CASSLGRPYNEQFF.

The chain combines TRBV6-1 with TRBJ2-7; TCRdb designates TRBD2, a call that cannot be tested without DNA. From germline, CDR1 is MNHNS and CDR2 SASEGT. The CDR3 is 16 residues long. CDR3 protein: CASSDLGAGGSYEQYF.

CDR3: CSVLRDRGNIQYF. The V and J genes are TRBV29-1 and TRBJ2-4; TCRdb picks TRBD1, but there is no DNA to check that call. This CDR3 region has 13 residues. Per the germline V gene, CDR1 is SQVTM and CDR2 is ANQGSEA.

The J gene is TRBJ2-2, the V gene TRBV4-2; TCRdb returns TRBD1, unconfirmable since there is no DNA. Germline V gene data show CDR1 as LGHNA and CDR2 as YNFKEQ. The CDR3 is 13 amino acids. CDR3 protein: CASSQGTRAGLFF.

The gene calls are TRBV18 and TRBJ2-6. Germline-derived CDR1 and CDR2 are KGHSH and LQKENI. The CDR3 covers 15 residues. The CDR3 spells CASSPPTSGANVLTF.

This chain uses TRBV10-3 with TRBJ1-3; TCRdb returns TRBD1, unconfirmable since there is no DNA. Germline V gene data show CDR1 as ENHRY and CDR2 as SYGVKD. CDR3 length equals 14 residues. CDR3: CAISTGSSGNTIYF.

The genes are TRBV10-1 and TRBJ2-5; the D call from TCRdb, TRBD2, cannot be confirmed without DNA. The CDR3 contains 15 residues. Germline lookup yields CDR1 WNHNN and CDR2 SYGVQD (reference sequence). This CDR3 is CASSEAGGPLETQYF.

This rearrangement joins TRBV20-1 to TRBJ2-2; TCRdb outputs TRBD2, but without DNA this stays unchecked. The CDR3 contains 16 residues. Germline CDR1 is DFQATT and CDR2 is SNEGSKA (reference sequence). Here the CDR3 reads CSARVSGPRNTGELFF.

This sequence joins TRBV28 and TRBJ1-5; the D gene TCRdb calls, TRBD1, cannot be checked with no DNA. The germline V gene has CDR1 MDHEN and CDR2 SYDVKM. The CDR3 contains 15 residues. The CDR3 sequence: CASSEGSPGGNLQHF.

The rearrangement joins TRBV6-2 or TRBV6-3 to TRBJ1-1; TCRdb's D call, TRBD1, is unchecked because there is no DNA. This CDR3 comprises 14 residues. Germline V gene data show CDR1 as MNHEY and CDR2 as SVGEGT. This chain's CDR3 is CASSWGKGVGTAFF.

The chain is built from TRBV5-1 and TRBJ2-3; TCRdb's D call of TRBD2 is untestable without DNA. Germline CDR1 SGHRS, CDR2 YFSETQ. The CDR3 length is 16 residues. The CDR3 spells CPILRSTTGPTDTQYF.

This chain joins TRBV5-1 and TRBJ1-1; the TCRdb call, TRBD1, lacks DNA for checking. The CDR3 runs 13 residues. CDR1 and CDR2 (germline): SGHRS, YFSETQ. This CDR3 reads CASSLSTGTEAFF.

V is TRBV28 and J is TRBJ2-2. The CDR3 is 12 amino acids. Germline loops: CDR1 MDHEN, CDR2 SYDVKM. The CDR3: CAIDLSTGELFF.